A single sample gave rise to the 30 T cell receptor beta chains below, sequenced in a study of T cell changes during pregnancy in multiple sclerosis. Assay used: immunoSEQ multiplex PCR; TCRdb lists only in-frame clones, some missing. There are approximately 28,000 clones in the sample; approximately 90% occur only once, and 5.5% to 8% lies in the top ten. Sequencing used CD8+ T cells from peripheral blood mononuclear cells, obtained in the second trimester of pregnancy. The receptors stem from a female donor with multiple sclerosis, enrolled in a pregnancy study.

This clone was observed a single time. The V call is TRBV4-3, the J call TRBJ2-2; 7 bases map to TRBD1. CDR3 length: 14 residues. Germline CDR1 and CDR2: LGHNA and YSLEER. J gave up 5 bases and V 0 bases, and 0 bases lay outside the gene matches. The CDR3: CASSQDRGTGELFF. In nucleotides, the CDR3 is TGCGCCAGCAGCCAAGACAGGGGGACCGGGGAGCTGTTTTTT.

This clone has a single count. The gene calls are TRBV6-5 and TRBJ1-5; perhaps TRBD1 as D (5 bases). The CDR3 contains 16 residues. Per the germline V gene, CDR1 is MNHEY and CDR2 is SVGAGI. Trimming left V 0 bases short and J 5 bases short, with 14 bases between. CDR3 in amino acids: CASSYSTPGYDQPQHF. The DNA of the CDR3 is TGTGCCAGCAGTTACTCGACGCCAGGGTATGATCAGCCCCAGCATTTT.

The chain employs TRBV29-1 and TRBJ1-1; possibly TRBD1 for D (6 bases). The CDR3 sequence is 12 residues long. Germline V lookup: CDR1 SQVTM, CDR2 ANQGSEA. The CDR3, as DNA: TGCACCGGTGAGGGGGGGAACACTGAAGCTTTCTTT. Translating gives CTGEGGNTEAFF.

The chain is built from TRBV19 and TRBJ2-7; 12 bases are a match to TRBD2. Germline assignment: CDR1 LNHDA and CDR2 SQIVND (reference sequence). This CDR3 region has 18 residues. V gave up 5 bases and J gave up 7 bases; unmatched junction bases: 18. CDR3 loop: CASSPRTSGKLMAEEQYF. The DNA for the CDR3 is TGTGCCAGTAGTCCGCGGACTAGCGGGAAACTAATGGCGGAAGAGCAGTACTTC.

The gene calls are TRBV28 and TRBJ2-1, with 10 nucleotides matching TRBD2. Germline CDR1 is MDHEN and CDR2 is SYDVKM. Losses at the gene ends were 6 bases for V and 8 bases for J; bases not matched to a gene: 4. This CDR3 is built from 13 residues. This CDR3 reads CASSPSGSYEQFF. For the CDR3, the DNA is TGTGCCAGCAGCCCTAGCGGGAGCTATGAGCAGTTCTTC.

The rearrangement uses TRBV10-3 and TRBJ1-1; a weak D match, TRBD1 (5 bases). Germline V gene data show CDR1 as ENHRY and CDR2 as SYGVKD. The CDR3 is made up of 15 amino acids. Trimming left V 0 bases short and J 5 bases short, with 13 bases between. In DNA form, the CDR3 reads TGTGCCATCAGTGAGTCTGTGACAAAGGGGACTGAAGCTTTCTTT. It codes for CAISESVTKGTEAFF.

The rearrangement links TRBV7-9 to TRBJ2-3, with TRBD2 identical over 8 bases. Per the germline V gene, CDR1 is SEHNR and CDR2 is FQNEAQ (reference sequence). J was trimmed by 0 bases and V by 11 bases; bases with no gene match: 16. The CDR3 runs to 17 residues. The CDR3 sequence: CASQGLAGASSTDTQYF. As DNA, the CDR3 is TGTGCCTCTCAGGGGCTAGCGGGTGCCTCTAGCACAGATACGCAGTATTTT.

The V gene is TRBV25-1, the J gene TRBJ1-1; D unclear. CDR3 length: 11 residues. V was cut by 9 bases and J by 1 base, with 6 bases left in between. CDR1 and CDR2 (germline): MGHDK, SYGVNS. The CDR3 region is CASGRNTEAFF. As DNA, the CDR3 is TGTGCCAGTGGCAGGAACACTGAAGCTTTCTTT.

V and J are TRBV5-4 and TRBJ2-3; 11 nucleotides align to TRBD2. Germline V gene data show CDR1 as SGHNT and CDR2 as YYREEE (reference sequence). CDR3 size: 16 residues. V lost 3 bases to trimming and J lost 4 bases; unmatched junction nucleotides: 7. In DNA, the CDR3 is TGTGCCAGCAGCTCCCGCCTAGCGGGAGGTCCAGATACGCAGTATTTT. This sequence encodes CASSSRLAGGPDTQYF.

Worth noting for this clone: Compared with germline, one end of the junction differs, possibly owing to a read error. Other DNA sequences of this sample code for an identical CDR3. V usage is TRBV2 and J usage is TRBJ1-2; possibly TRBD1 for D (6 bases). The CDR3 loop spans 14 amino acids. Germline V CDR1 and CDR2: SNHLY, FYNNEI. The CDR3 protein is CASTPGGPGYGYTF. The CDR3, as DNA: TGTGCTAGCACTCCGGGGGGCCCAGGATATGGCTACACCTTC.

This chain connects TRBV18 to TRBJ2-3; perhaps TRBD1 as D (6 bases). Germline-derived CDR1 and CDR2 are KGHSH and LQKENI. This CDR3 contains 15 residues. V was cut by 3 bases and J by 4 bases, with 14 bases left in between. The DNA of the CDR3 is TGTGCCAGCTCACCGGCTACAGGGTCCGCAGATACGCAGTATTTT. Protein sequence: CASSPATGSADTQYF.

The chain recombines TRBV10-3 with TRBJ2-7; D might be TRBD1 (8 bases). Germline CDR1 reads ENHRY; CDR2 reads SYGVKD. V lost 6 bases and J lost 6, with 24 bases in between. This CDR3 has 16 residues. The CDR3 nucleotides read TGTGCCATCAGGGACAGGGCGACGGACCGCGGGGGCGAGCAGTACTTC. Residues: CAIRDRATDRGGEQYF.

The chain joins TRBV6-6 to TRBJ2-1, with D possibly TRBD2 on 5 matching bases. The CDR3 consists of 14 residues. V was clipped by 2 bases and J by 9 bases, with 14 bases between them. Germline values: CDR1 MNHNY, CDR2 SVGAGI (reference sequence). The CDR3, as DNA: TGTGCCAGCAGTTACGGGCCCCGGGAATTTGAGCAGTTCTTC. Translated: CASSYGPREFEQFF.

The chain combines TRBV6-4 with TRBJ1-1, with TRBD1 matching 7 bases. In germline, CDR1 is MRHNA, CDR2 SNTAGT. The CDR3 sequence is 15 residues long. The V and J ends lost 4 bases and 1 base, in that order; junction bases with no gene match: 6. The CDR3 DNA sequence: TGTGCCAGCAGTGCCTTCGGGACAGCGAACACTGAAGCTTTCTTT. Residues: CASSAFGTANTEAFF.

The J gene is TRBJ2-5, the V gene TRBV10-1; weak D call: TRBD2 (5 bases). V was clipped by 3 bases and J by 4 bases, with 9 bases between them. CDR3 length: 13 residues. CDR1 is WNHNN, CDR2 SYGVQD, per germline (reference sequence). This CDR3 reads CASSDRGLETQYF. The CDR3 DNA reads as TGCGCCAGCAGTGATCGGGGTTTAGAGACCCAGTACTTC.

The chain joins TRBV12-5 to TRBJ1-2, with D uncertain. CDR3 length: 16 residues. V was trimmed by 0 bases and J by 4 bases, leaving 15 bases between them. CDR1 is LGHNT and CDR2 is FRNRAP in the germline V gene. CDR3 in amino acids: CASGLVKAGRGYGYTF. In DNA, the CDR3 is TGTGCTAGTGGTTTGGTAAAGGCCGGGAGAGGCTATGGCTACACCTTC.

CDR3 DNA sequence: TGTGCCAGCAGTACGGCGAGGAGGGCTAGCGTACAAGAGACCCAGTACTTC. Protein: CASSTARRASVQETQYF. This chain connects TRBV28 to TRBJ2-5, with D maybe TRBD2 (6 bases). This CDR3 has 17 residues. The germline V and J ends were trimmed by 5 bases and 2 bases, with 21 bases remaining between them. Germline-derived CDR1 and CDR2 are MDHEN and SYDVKM.

The chain employs TRBV9 and TRBJ2-1; D is possibly TRBD2 (6 bases). With 4 bases removed from V and 4 bases from J, the gap between germline ends came to 9 bases. The germline V gene has CDR1 SGDLS and CDR2 YYNGEE. The CDR3 totals 13 residues. In nucleotides, the CDR3 is TGTGCCAGCAGCTCCCGGGAGTACAATGAGCAGTTCTTC. Translation: CASSSREYNEQFF. Looking up the rest from reference TRBV9 and TRBJ2-1 gives the full variable domain: DSGVTQTPKHLITATGQRVTLRCSPRSGDLSVYWYQQSLDQGLQFLIQYYNGEERAKGNILERFSAQQFPDLHSELNLSSLELGDSALYFCASSSREYNEQFFGPGTRLTVL.

Only one count was recorded for this clone. The rearrangement links TRBV7-6 to TRBJ1-1; the D is unclear. This CDR3 spans 13 amino acids. Germline V gives CDR1 SGHVS, CDR2 FNYEAQ. V was shortened by 5 bases and J by 4 bases, with 11 bases between the two germline ends. The CDR3 spells CASSLSEGTEAFF. CDR3 DNA: TGTGCCAGCAGCCTGTCTGAGGGCACTGAAGCTTTCTTT.

The rearrangement links TRBV28 to TRBJ1-3; no reliable D call. The CDR3 is 15 residues long. The V end lost 3 bases, the J end lost 0 bases, and 9 bases lay between the germline ends. From germline, CDR1 is MDHEN and CDR2 SYDVKM. CDR3 loop: CASSFELSSGNTIYF. For the CDR3, the DNA is TGTGCCAGCAGTTTTGAGCTCTCCTCTGGAAACACCATATATTTT.

CDR3 loop: CAWIRGMNTEAFF. The CDR3 bases are TGTGCCTGGATCAGAGGAATGAACACTGAAGCTTTCTTT. V and J are TRBV30 and TRBJ1-1, with D unresolved. Germline CDR1 GTSNPN, CDR2 SVGIG (reference sequence). CDR3 length: 13 residues. V was cut by 4 bases and J by 0 bases, with 9 bases left in between.

The V call is TRBV10-3, the J call TRBJ2-7, with 8 bases lining up with TRBD1. Germline V gene lookup returns CDR1 ENHRY and CDR2 SYGVKD. The CDR3 runs to 16 residues. The V gene end was trimmed by 0 bases and the J gene end by 2 bases; junction bases not matched to a gene: 6. The CDR3 is CAISESERTGTYEQYF. CDR3 coding DNA: TGTGCCATCAGTGAGTCGGAACGGACAGGGACCTACGAGCAGTACTTC.

This sequence joins TRBV30 and TRBJ2-1, with 8 bases that match TRBD1. Germline V lookup: CDR1 GTSNPN, CDR2 SVGIG (reference sequence). The CDR3 covers 13 residues. With V trimmed by 2 bases and J by 8 bases, 5 bases remained unmatched. The CDR3 here is CAWSSGQAHEQFF. CDR3 nucleotides: TGTGCCTGGAGTTCGGGACAGGCTCATGAGCAGTTCTTC.

The chain is built from TRBV4-2 and TRBJ2-5; 7 nucleotides match TRBD1. This CDR3 has 15 amino acids. With 1 base clipped from V and 4 bases from J, the junction kept 6 bases outside the gene matches. Per the germline V gene, CDR1 is LGHNA and CDR2 is YNFKEQ. This chain's CDR3 is CASSQGQGLLETQYF. The CDR3 nucleotides read TGTGCCAGCAGCCAAGGACAGGGTCTTTTAGAGACCCAGTACTTC.

The V gene is TRBV6-1, the J gene TRBJ2-1; D gene unclear. Germline CDR1 MNHNS, CDR2 SASEGT. Deletions cut 2 bases from V and 8 bases from J, with 7 bases between. The CDR3 loop spans 12 amino acids. In DNA form, the CDR3 reads TGTGCCAGCAGTGAATCCTTTGATGAGCAGTTCTTC. Protein sequence: CASSESFDEQFF.

This clone appeared a few times. The CDR3 DNA reads as TGCGCCAGCAGCCAAGATGAGGGCTTGGGGGGCGAGCAGTACTTC. Protein sequence: CASSQDEGLGGEQYF. J is TRBJ2-7 and V is TRBV4-3; maybe TRBD2 (6 bases). Germline CDR1 LGHNA, CDR2 YSLEER. With 0 bases removed from V and 6 bases from J, the gap between germline ends came to 15 bases. This CDR3 region has 15 residues.

The chain carries TRBV4-3 and TRBJ1-3; TRBD1 might be the D (5 bases). The CDR3 covers 17 residues. Per germline, CDR1 LGHNA and CDR2 YSLEER. Trimming cost V 0 bases and J 0 bases, with 12 bases left between them. CDR3 sequence: CASSQDTGTLSGNTIYF. In DNA, the CDR3 is TGCGCCAGCAGCCAAGATACAGGCACCCTCTCTGGAAACACCATATATTTT.

CDR3 sequence (DNA): TGTGCCAGCAGCTCGACAGGGGGTTTCTCCTACGAGCAGTACTTC. Its protein is CASSSTGGFSYEQYF. J is TRBJ2-7 and V is TRBV7-9, with 9 nucleotides matching TRBD1. Germline CDR1 and CDR2: SEHNR and FQNEAQ (reference sequence). The J segment lost 0 bases and the V segment lost 4 bases, leaving 4 bases of the junction unmatched. The CDR3 is 15 residues long.

Relative to its sample, this clone is medium-sized. The chain joins TRBV6-1 to TRBJ2-5; maybe TRBD1 (6 bases). V shed 1 base and J shed 7 bases, with 19 bases lying between them. CDR1 and CDR2 from the germline V gene are MNHNS and SASEGT. CDR3 length: 16 residues. The CDR3 is CASSEVQQVGAGTQYF. The DNA for the CDR3 is TGTGCCAGCAGTGAAGTCCAACAGGTGGGGGCGGGGACCCAGTACTTC.

The gene calls are TRBV11-1 and TRBJ2-5; 10 positions match TRBD2. Per germline, CDR1 SGHAT and CDR2 FQDESV (reference sequence). Unmatched junction bases numbered 5, after V lost 5 bases and J lost 2 bases. The CDR3 length is 15 residues. CDR3 in DNA: TGTGCCAGCAGCAGAGGGACTAGCGCTCAAGAGACCCAGTACTTC. It encodes CASSRGTSAQETQYF. Supplemented by reference TRBV11-1 and TRBJ2-5, the full variable domain reads EAEVAQSPRYKITEKSQAVAFWCDPISGHATLYWYRQILGQGPELLVQFQDESVVDDSQLPKDRFSAERLKGVDSTLKIQPAELGDSAMYLCASSRGTSAQETQYFGPGTRLLVL.